One TCR beta chain is described in this entry. What it binds is unknown. TCRdb ran MiXCR on the reads and lists one entry per CDR3 protein. This table has around 770,000 distinct CDR3 sequences, roughly 29% appearing once. This sample was included in a study of T cell repertoires in cytomegalovirus infection. Study overall: Recently identified HLA-C-restricted CMV epitopes were among the peptides used. Public TCR beta signature analysis indicated the presence of both CMV infection and matching HLA type.

CDR1 is MGHRA and CDR2 is YSYEKL in the germline V gene. CDR3 length equals 15 residues. V lost 2 bases and J 1 base, leaving 8 bases between the germline ends. Regarding the study as a whole: CMV-specific TCR beta clonotypes restricted by HLA-C were the ones dominating the ex vivo response. Frequencies of public TCR beta families were cumulated, and this identified carriers of CMV plus the relevant HLA.

This sequence was found in a human donor in good health (CMV status not recorded). Some clones in this sample may be carry-over from other donors' samples. This material consisted of cultured CD8+ T cells from PBMCs, taken from culture after CMV antigen stimulation. The V and J genes are TRBV4-1 and TRBJ2-2; D remains ambiguous. In nucleotides, the CDR3 is TGCGCCAGCAGCCAAAGGGTCGGGAACACCGGGGAGCTGTTTTTT. Amino acids: CASSQRVGNTGELFF.